A single sample is the source of the 30 T cell receptor beta chains below, sequenced in a study of CD8 T cells in Susac syndrome. Random-hexamer reverse transcription was applied to about 0.45 to 1 ug RNA. Each CDR3 protein is one row after TCRdb ran MiXCR on the immunoSEQ multiplex PCR reads. The repertoire holds approximately 76,000 distinct CDR3 sequences, with about 94% as singletons. What was sequenced was CD8+ T cells from PBMCs. All receptors derive from a human donor with multiple sclerosis.

The rearrangement joins TRBV29-1 to TRBJ1-1; no reliable D call. Trimming took off 4 bases at V and 1 base at J, with 10 bases between the two ends. Germline assignment: CDR1 SQVTM and CDR2 ANQGSEA. CDR3 length: 13 amino acids. The CDR3 is CSVASGQNTEAFF. CDR3 in DNA: TGCAGCGTTGCCTCGGGCCAGAACACTGAAGCTTTCTTT.

The V and J genes are TRBV10-3 and TRBJ1-1; the match to TRBD1 covers 7 bases. V shed 7 bases and J 0 bases; nucleotides not matched to a gene: 8. CDR1 and CDR2 from the germline V gene are ENHRY and SYGVKD. This CDR3 is built from 15 residues. CDR3 in DNA: TGTGCCATCACCTCCGGGACAGACTTGAACACTGAAGCTTTCTTT. Translated, it gives CAITSGTDLNTEAFF.

This clonotype appeared a single time. The genes are TRBV2 and TRBJ2-5; 9 bases are a match to TRBD2. There are 16 residues in the CDR3. Per germline, CDR1 SNHLY and CDR2 FYNNEI. J gave up 3 bases and V 3 bases, and 8 bases lay outside the gene matches. The CDR3 DNA sequence: TGTGCCAGCAGTGACATAAGCGGGGGGTTGGAAGAGACCCAGTACTTC. Translated: CASSDISGGLEETQYF.

V and J are TRBV27 and TRBJ1-1, with 7 nucleotides matching TRBD1. This CDR3 spans 15 amino acids. The germline CDR1 and CDR2 sequences are MNHEY and SMNVEV (reference sequence). J lost 0 bases, V lost 0 bases, and 1 base had no gene match. The CDR3 nucleotides are TGTGCCAGCAGTTTATCAAGGGGGCTGAACACTGAAGCTTTCTTT. This gives the protein CASSLSRGLNTEAFF.

Concerning this clonotype itself: One junction end does not reproduce the germline sequence, and a read error may be involved. The chain combines TRBV7-9 with TRBJ1-4, with D unclear. CDR3 length: 14 residues. CDR1 and CDR2 (germline): SEHNR, FQNEAQ (reference sequence). The CDR3 DNA sequence: TGTGCCAGCAGCCGCCCCCCAACTAATGAAAAACTTTTTTTT. Translation: CASSRPPTNEKLFF.

V gene TRBV9 combines with J gene TRBJ2-3, with D perhaps matching TRBD2 (5 bases). CDR1 and CDR2 from the germline V gene are SGDLS and YYNGEE. This CDR3 has 16 amino acids. V was pared by 0 bases and J by 2 bases, with 13 bases between. CDR3 residues: CASSVEPSSPTDTQYF. In DNA form, the CDR3 reads TGTGCCAGCAGCGTAGAGCCTAGCAGCCCCACAGATACGCAGTATTTT.

The gene calls are TRBV27 and TRBJ2-7, with 11 bases fitting TRBD1. CDR1 is MNHEY and CDR2 is SMNVEV in the germline V gene (reference sequence). Trimming at V came to 6 bases and at J to 9 bases, leaving 10 bases not matched to a gene. The CDR3 sequence is 14 residues long. CDR3 sequence: CASSPGQGGVGQYF. Written as DNA, the CDR3 is TGTGCCAGCAGCCCGGGACAGGGGGGTGTGGGGCAGTACTTC.

This clonotype was observed once. The V call is TRBV19, the J call TRBJ1-5; 7 bases align to TRBD1. Trimming cost V 5 bases and J 0 bases; bases outside gene matches: 4. The length of the CDR3 is 15 residues. The germline V gene encodes CDR1 LNHDA and CDR2 SQIVND (reference sequence). DNA for the CDR3: TGTGCCAGTAGTCACAGGGGTGATAGCAATCAGCCCCAGCATTTT. Protein sequence: CASSHRGDSNQPQHF. Supplemented by reference TRBV19 and TRBJ1-5, the full variable domain reads DGGITQSPKYLFRKEGQNVTLSCEQNLNHDAMYWYRQDPGQGLRLIYYSQIVNDFQKGDIAEGYSVSREKKESFPLTVTSAQKNPTAFYLCASSHRGDSNQPQHFGDGTRLSIL.

The chain combines TRBV5-5 with TRBJ2-7; 10 positions match TRBD1. This CDR3 is built from 14 residues. Trimming at V came to 0 bases and at J to 5 bases, leaving 2 bases not matched to a gene. Germline-derived CDR1 and CDR2 are SGHKS and YYEKEE (reference sequence). The CDR3: CASSLDGTGDEQYF. In DNA form, the CDR3 reads TGTGCCAGCAGCTTGGACGGGACAGGGGACGAGCAGTACTTC. Together with reference TRBV5-5 and TRBJ2-7, the CDR3 gives the full variable domain: DAGVTQSPTHLIKTRGQQVTLRCSPISGHKSVSWYQQVLGQGPQFIFQYYEKEERGRGNFPDRFSARQFPNYSSELNVNALLLGDSALYLCASSLDGTGDEQYFGPGTRLTVT.

The rearrangement joins TRBV9 to TRBJ1-4, with TRBD1 matching over 7 bases. This CDR3 spans 18 amino acids. CDR1 is SGDLS and CDR2 is YYNGEE in the germline V gene. The V gene end was trimmed by 0 bases and the J gene end by 0 bases; junction bases not matched to a gene: 8. This CDR3 is CASSVAKDRPATNEKLFF. Here the CDR3 DNA reads TGTGCCAGCAGCGTAGCCAAGGACAGGCCTGCAACTAATGAAAAACTGTTTTTT.

CDR3 amino acids: CASSLASSGTGTDTQYF. CDR3 sequence (DNA): TGTGCCAGCAGCTTAGCGAGTAGCGGGACGGGCACAGATACGCAGTATTTT. V is TRBV7-2 and J is TRBJ2-3; 8 bases map to TRBD2. The CDR3 extends over 17 amino acids. Per germline, CDR1 SGHTA and CDR2 FQGNSA. V gave up 0 bases and J gave up 1 base; unmatched junction bases: 6.

The CDR3 spells CASSSRGGPTYEQYF. In nucleotides, the CDR3 is TGCGCCAGCAGCTCCCGGGGCGGGCCAACCTACGAGCAGTACTTC. The chain links TRBV5-1 to TRBJ2-7; D possibly uses TRBD1 or TRBD2 (5 bases each). Germline V gene sequence: CDR1 SGHRS, CDR2 YFSETQ. The CDR3 covers 15 residues. Between the trimmed V and J ends, which lost 3 bases and 2 bases, there was a span of 15 bases.

This chain uses TRBV12-3 or TRBV12-4 with TRBJ2-7, with unresolved D. The V end lost 3 bases, the J end lost 5 bases, and 5 bases lay between the germline ends. This CDR3 has 11 amino acids. This CDR3 reads CASSFGHEQYF. In DNA, the CDR3 is TGTGCCAGCAGTTTCGGTCACGAGCAGTACTTC.

This clonotype was picked up one time. The rearrangement uses TRBV20-1 and TRBJ1-5; no clear D gene. V lost 0 bases and J lost 0, with 12 bases in between. This CDR3 is 16 amino acids long. Germline V CDR1 and CDR2: DFQATT, SNEGSKA (reference sequence). CDR3 sequence: CSARDRVEYSNQPQHF. Here the CDR3 DNA reads TGCAGTGCTAGAGATCGGGTGGAGTATAGCAATCAGCCCCAGCATTTT.

This chain links TRBV12-3 or TRBV12-4 with TRBJ1-5; D gene ambiguous. V was trimmed by 2 bases and J by 4 bases, leaving 6 bases between them. The length of the CDR3 is 13 residues. CDR3 protein: CASSLWVNQPQHF. The CDR3 DNA reads TGTGCCAGCAGTTTATGGGTTAATCAGCCCCAGCATTTT.

This clonotype appeared a few times. An end of the junction does not agree with germline; a read error may underlie this. The V call is TRBV30, the J call TRBJ1-1, with 10 positions matching TRBD1. The CDR3 length is 16 residues. Per germline, CDR1 GTSNPN and CDR2 SVGIG (reference sequence). The CDR3 coding sequence is TGTGCCTGGACGACCTTGGACAGGGGGAGGGACACTGAGGCTTTCTTT. Its protein is CAWTTLDRGRDTEAFF. Looking up the rest from reference TRBV30 and TRBJ1-1 gives the full variable domain: SQTIHQWPATLVQPVGSPLSLECTVEGTSNPNLYWYRQAAGRGLQLLFYSVGIGQISSEVPQNLSASRPQDRQFILSSKKLLLSDSGFYLCAWTTLDRGRDTEAFFGQGTRLTVV.

The chain carries TRBV27 and TRBJ2-7; D is perhaps TRBD1 (6 bases). The CDR3 sequence is 14 residues long. Germline assignment: CDR1 MNHEY and CDR2 SMNVEV (reference sequence). V shed 4 bases and J shed 3 bases, with 13 bases lying between them. The CDR3, as DNA: TGTGCCAGCAGTTCATACAGGGACCGCTACGAGCAGTACTTC. Protein sequence: CASSSYRDRYEQYF.

The chain employs TRBV15 and TRBJ2-7; TRBD1 aligns across 7 bases. Germline CDR1 LNHNV, CDR2 YYDKDF (reference sequence). This CDR3 comprises 17 residues. After removal of 1 base from V and 0 bases from J, the junction contained 9 bases not matched to a gene. For the CDR3, the DNA is TGTGCCACCAGCAGAGCCGGGTGGACAGGAATCTCCTACGAGCAGTACTTC. Translating gives CATSRAGWTGISYEQYF.

This CDR3 is CASSASGTGDSYEQYF. CDR3 DNA: TGTGCCAGCAGCGCATCCGGGACAGGGGACTCCTACGAGCAGTACTTC. The J gene is TRBJ2-7, the V gene TRBV7-3, with 10 bases identical to TRBD1. The trim removed 5 bases at V and 0 bases at J, leaving 7 bases unmatched. The CDR3 is made up of 16 amino acids. CDR1 is SGHTA and CDR2 is FQGTGA in the germline V gene.

V and J are TRBV19 and TRBJ2-6; D tentatively reads TRBD1 or TRBD2 (6 bases each). Trimming took 7 bases from V and 4 from J, leaving 17 bases between them. CDR3 length equals 16 residues. Germline V gene data show CDR1 as LNHDA and CDR2 as SQIVND (reference sequence). This CDR3 is CASTSGGGRGANVLTF. As DNA, the CDR3 is TGTGCCAGTACCTCCGGAGGGGGTCGAGGGGCCAACGTCCTGACTTTC.

The chain carries TRBV20-1 and TRBJ1-1; weak D call: TRBD1 (6 bases). The germline V gene encodes CDR1 DFQATT and CDR2 SNEGSKA (reference sequence). This CDR3 spans 15 amino acids. V lost 0 bases to trimming and J lost 4 bases, with 15 bases between them. CDR3 DNA: TGCAGTGCTAGAGAAATTCTTTCGGACAGCACTGAAGCTTTCTTT. As protein: CSAREILSDSTEAFF.

The gene calls are TRBV5-1 and TRBJ2-1; 9 bases map to TRBD2. The V gene's germline CDR1 is SGHRS and CDR2 YFSETQ. V was pared by 1 base and J by 4 bases, with 0 bases of the junction left unmatched. The CDR3 covers 14 residues. CDR3 coding DNA: TGCGCCAGCAGCTTGACTAGCGGGTACAATGAGCAGTTCTTC. Translation gives CASSLTSGYNEQFF.

The table lists this clonotype with a count of one. CDR3 protein: CASRALGGVQPQHF. The CDR3 DNA reads as TGTGCCAGCAGGGCTTTAGGGGGTGTTCAGCCCCAGCATTTT. This sequence joins TRBV6-2 or TRBV6-3 and TRBJ1-5; D perhaps matches TRBD1 (6 bases). The CDR3 is made up of 14 amino acids. Germline V CDR1 and CDR2: MNHEY, SVGEGT. Deletions cut 6 bases from V and 6 bases from J, with 15 bases between.

This clonotype was counted once. The chain couples TRBV27 to TRBJ1-5; weak D call: TRBD1 (6 bases). This CDR3 region has 13 residues. Germline V CDR1 and CDR2: MNHEY, SMNVEV (reference sequence). Trimming left V 5 bases short and J 8 bases short, with 13 bases between. CDR3 loop: CASSPGEVKPQHF. CDR3 sequence (DNA): TGTGCCAGCAGTCCAGGGGAGGTGAAGCCCCAGCATTTT.

The rearrangement uses TRBV7-9 and TRBJ2-1; D not certain. V was cut by 0 bases and J by 8 bases, with 8 bases left in between. In germline, CDR1 is SEHNR, CDR2 FQNEAQ (reference sequence). The CDR3 length is 13 residues. CDR3 sequence: CASSLAGSHEQFF. In nucleotides, the CDR3 is TGTGCCAGCAGCTTAGCCGGTAGCCATGAGCAGTTCTTC.

The rearrangement links TRBV7-9 to TRBJ2-1; D uncertain. The CDR3 is made up of 13 amino acids. Trimming stripped 3 bases from V and 5 bases from J, with 8 bases between. The V gene's germline CDR1 is SEHNR and CDR2 FQNEAQ (reference sequence). In nucleotides, the CDR3 is TGTGCCAGCAGCTTGGCTTTAAACAATGAGCAGTTCTTC. It is translated as CASSLALNNEQFF.

The CDR3 is CASSSTQGRYEQYF. DNA for the CDR3: TGTGCCAGCAGCTCTACCCAGGGGCGCTACGAGCAGTACTTC. V gene TRBV7-9 combines with J gene TRBJ2-7; D perhaps matches TRBD1 (6 bases). The CDR3 extends over 14 amino acids. V was trimmed by 4 bases and J by 3 bases, leaving 13 bases between them. Germline CDR1 SEHNR, CDR2 FQNEAQ (reference sequence).

The chain carries TRBV6-1 and TRBJ1-1; no firm D call. The V gene lost 4 bases and the J gene lost 0 bases, with 12 bases spanning the gap. Germline V gene data show CDR1 as MNHNS and CDR2 as SASEGT. The CDR3 spans 15 residues. CDR3 nucleotides: TGTGCCAGCAGTGGGGGAGGGTACTTGAACACTGAAGCTTTCTTT. Amino acid sequence: CASSGGGYLNTEAFF.

J is TRBJ2-7 and V is TRBV20-1, with unresolved D. The CDR3 extends over 14 amino acids. The germline V and J ends were trimmed by 0 bases and 5 bases, with 14 bases remaining between them. Germline-derived CDR1 and CDR2 are DFQATT and SNEGSKA (reference sequence). As DNA, the CDR3 is TGCAGTGCTAGAGATACGGGTGTCTGGGACGAGCAGTACTTC. Amino acids: CSARDTGVWDEQYF.

The genes are TRBV11-2 and TRBJ2-2; 9 positions agree with TRBD1. The CDR3 loop spans 14 amino acids. J gave up 5 bases and V 3 bases, and 1 base lay outside the gene matches. CDR1 and CDR2 (germline): SGHAT, FQNNGV. Written as DNA, the CDR3 is TGTGCCAGCAGCTTCGGGACAGGGACCGGGGAGCTGTTTTTT. It yields the protein CASSFGTGTGELFF.